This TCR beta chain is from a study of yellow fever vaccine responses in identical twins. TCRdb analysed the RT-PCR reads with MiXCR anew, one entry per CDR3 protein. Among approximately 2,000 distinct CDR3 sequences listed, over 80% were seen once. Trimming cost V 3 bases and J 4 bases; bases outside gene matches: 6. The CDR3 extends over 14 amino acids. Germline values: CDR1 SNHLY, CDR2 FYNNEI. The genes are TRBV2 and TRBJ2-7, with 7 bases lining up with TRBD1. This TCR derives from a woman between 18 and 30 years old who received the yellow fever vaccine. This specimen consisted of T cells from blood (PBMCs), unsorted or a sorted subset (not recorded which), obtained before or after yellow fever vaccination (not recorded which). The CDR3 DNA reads TGTGCCAGCAGTGAGACAGGGCAATTTTACGAGCAGTACGTC. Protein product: CASSETGQFYEQYV.